These 31 T cell receptor beta chains were all obtained from the same sample, sequenced in a study of control samples from healthy donors and cancer patients. The data were produced by immunoSEQ multiplex PCR, yet TCRdb's version contains in-frame clones alone and is incomplete. This sample has some 140,000 clones, with approximately 96% found just once. The sequencing sample was made of blood. The receptors here all came from a man in his forties or fifties in good health.

The V call is TRBV29-1, the J call TRBJ1-4; D is unclear. CDR1 is SQVTM, CDR2 ANQGSEA, per germline. Trimming left V 0 bases short and J 14 bases short, with 22 bases between. This CDR3 contains 15 residues. CDR3 sequence reads: CSVEDLSRGEKALFF. The CDR3 region has the DNA TGCAGCGTTGAAGATCTGAGTCGCGGAGAAAAGGCTCTGTTTTTT.

The chain uses TRBV4-1 and TRBJ2-1, with D possibly TRBD2 on 7 matching bases. The V gene lost 0 bases and the J gene lost 8 bases, with 14 bases spanning the gap. This CDR3 region has 15 residues. The germline gives CDR1 MGHRA, CDR2 YSYEKL. CDR3 DNA sequence: TGCGCCAGCAGCCAAGATTCGGGGGGCGGGTATGAGCAGTTCTTC. Residues: CASSQDSGGGYEQFF.

The chain joins TRBV3-1 (or the pseudogene TRBV3-2) to TRBJ1-2; 8 nucleotides match TRBD1. With 1 base clipped from V and 0 bases from J, the junction kept 4 bases outside the gene matches. The CDR3 runs to 16 residues. Germline CDR1 is LGHDT and CDR2 is YNNKEL (reference sequence). The CDR3 protein is CASSQGTGGANYGYTF. The CDR3 region has the DNA TGTGCCAGCAGCCAAGGAACAGGGGGAGCTAACTATGGCTACACCTTC.

The table lists this clone with a count of one. This chain connects TRBV6-4 to TRBJ2-4, with unresolved D. V lost 3 bases, J lost 0 bases, and 9 bases lay in between. The length of the CDR3 is 15 residues. Germline assignment: CDR1 MRHNA and CDR2 SNTAGT. Here the CDR3 reads CASSEFRVAKNIQYF. In nucleotides, the CDR3 is TGTGCCAGCAGTGAATTTAGGGTAGCCAAAAACATTCAGTACTTC.

V usage is TRBV19 and J usage is TRBJ1-2, with D unresolved. The CDR3 length is 13 residues. Deletions cut 4 bases from V and 8 bases from J, with 14 bases between. Germline CDR1 and CDR2: LNHDA and SQIVND (reference sequence). In DNA form, the CDR3 reads TGTGCCAGTAGTAAGGGAGAGGGTGGAGGCTACACCTTC. This codes for CASSKGEGGGYTF.

The rearrangement joins TRBV27 to TRBJ1-1; no clear D. Germline values: CDR1 MNHEY, CDR2 SMNVEV (reference sequence). CDR3 size: 13 residues. V was cut by 1 base and J by 1 base, with 4 bases left in between. The CDR3 nucleotides read TGTGCCAGCAGTTTATACCAGAACACTGAAGCTTTCTTT. Protein product: CASSLYQNTEAFF.

Here the CDR3 DNA reads TGCGCCAGCAGCTTGGTGGTCGGGGACGGCTACACCTTC. This gives the protein CASSLVVGDGYTF. V gene TRBV5-1 combines with J gene TRBJ1-2; maybe TRBD1 (5 bases). Germline assignment: CDR1 SGHRS and CDR2 YFSETQ. V gave up 0 bases and J gave up 8 bases, with 11 bases separating them. This CDR3 contains 13 residues. Full variable domain (rest looked up from reference TRBV5-1 and TRBJ1-2): KAGVTQTPRYLIKTRGQQVTLSCSPISGHRSVSWYQQTPGQGLQFLFEYFSETQRNKGNFPGRFSGRQFSNSRSEMNVSTLELGDSALYLCASSLVVGDGYTFGSGTRLTVV.

This clone was picked up one time. Other nucleotide sequences in the sample specify the same CDR3. V usage is TRBV7-2 and J usage is TRBJ2-3; a weak D match, TRBD2 (6 bases). Germline CDR1 SGHTA, CDR2 FQGNSA. With 5 bases removed from V and 4 bases from J, the gap between germline ends came to 13 bases. This CDR3 comprises 14 residues. The DNA for the CDR3 is TGTGCCAGCAGCCTCGACCCGGGGGCAGATACGCAGTATTTT. This translates into CASSLDPGADTQYF.

The chain couples TRBV29-1 to TRBJ2-7, with a tentative D call TRBD2 (5 bases). CDR3 length: 11 residues. CDR1 is SQVTM, CDR2 ANQGSEA, per germline. V was pared by 2 bases and J by 4 bases, with 6 bases between. The CDR3 DNA sequence: TGCAGCGTTGAATGGGAGTACGAGCAGTACTTC. The encoded protein is CSVEWEYEQYF.

CDR3 bases: TGTGCCAGCAGCTTGGAGGCGGGCCGCCGGGATACGCAGTATTTT. Encoded protein: CASSLEAGRRDTQYF. The chain has TRBV5-6 and TRBJ2-3, with D perhaps TRBD2 (5 bases). The CDR3 is 15 amino acids. V was clipped by 0 bases and J by 6 bases, with 14 bases between them. Germline assignment: CDR1 SGHDT and CDR2 YYEEEE.

V gene TRBV6-1 combines with J gene TRBJ1-2; D uncertain. Germline V gene lookup returns CDR1 MNHNS and CDR2 SASEGT. The CDR3 is 11 amino acids. V was pared by 2 bases and J by 7 bases, with 5 bases between. The CDR3 region is CASSERLGYTF. In DNA form, the CDR3 reads TGTGCCAGCAGTGAACGTCTTGGCTACACCTTC.

This clone was seen only once. J is TRBJ1-1 and V is TRBV2, with D tentatively TRBD1 (5 bases). The CDR3 is 13 residues long. The ends were cut back, 7 bases at V and 0 bases at J, with 9 bases in the middle. The germline V gene has CDR1 SNHLY and CDR2 FYNNEI. CDR3 loop: CASTRTLNTEAFF. CDR3 coding DNA: TGTGCCAGCACAAGGACACTGAACACTGAAGCTTTCTTT.

V gene TRBV9 combines with J gene TRBJ1-6, with 9 bases fitting TRBD1. The V gene's germline CDR1 is SGDLS and CDR2 YYNGEE. V lost 3 bases and J lost 0; bases outside the gene matches: 7. The CDR3 has 18 residues. CDR3 residues: CASSDRPGQGSYNSPLHF. CDR3 nucleotide sequence: TGTGCCAGCAGCGATAGGCCGGGACAGGGCTCCTATAATTCACCCCTCCACTTT.

The rearrangement uses TRBV28 and TRBJ2-6; D uncertain. Germline CDR1 MDHEN, CDR2 SYDVKM. Between the trimmed V and J ends, which lost 3 bases and 0 bases, there was a span of 6 bases. The CDR3 loop spans 15 amino acids. The CDR3 sequence is CASSLDRSGANVLTF. The CDR3 coding sequence is TGTGCCAGCAGTTTGGATCGCTCTGGGGCCAACGTCCTGACTTTC.

CDR3 in amino acids: CASSERGQGTEGYTF. The CDR3 bases are TGTGCCAGCAGTGAAAGGGGACAGGGGACCGAGGGCTACACCTTC. The V gene is TRBV6-1, the J gene TRBJ1-2, with TRBD1 matching over 10 bases. The CDR3 has 15 amino acids. The ends lost 2 bases at V and 8 bases at J; junction bases unmatched: 8. Germline V gene lookup returns CDR1 MNHNS and CDR2 SASEGT.

CDR3 sequence (DNA): TGTGCCAGCAGCTTCTTCTCCAGGGAGGCTAGGGGCTACACCTTC. Its translation: CASSFFSREARGYTF. The chain couples TRBV5-4 to TRBJ1-2; maybe TRBD1 (5 bases). The CDR3 contains 15 residues. Germline CDR1 is SGHNT and CDR2 is YYREEE (reference sequence). V gave up 2 bases and J gave up 8 bases, with 19 bases separating them.

This clone was seen a single time. In DNA, the CDR3 is TGTGCCAGTAGTCTCTCCCTAGGGGGCGAGCAGTACTTC. Its protein is CASSLSLGGEQYF. The V and J genes are TRBV19 and TRBJ2-7, with D possibly matching TRBD1 (6 bases). Germline CDR1 is LNHDA and CDR2 is SQIVND (reference sequence). The CDR3 runs 13 residues. Trimming took off 5 bases at V and 6 bases at J, with 14 bases between the two ends.

The V gene is TRBV27, the J gene TRBJ1-5, with D possibly matching TRBD1 (6 bases). Trimming took 0 bases from V and 7 from J, leaving 22 bases between them. The CDR3 extends over 18 amino acids. Germline values: CDR1 MNHEY, CDR2 SMNVEV (reference sequence). The CDR3 is CASSLSIPWEGGDQPQHF. As DNA, the CDR3 is TGTGCCAGCAGTTTATCAATACCCTGGGAGGGGGGAGACCAGCCCCAGCATTTT.

This sequence joins TRBV5-4 and TRBJ2-2; D gene uncertain. Germline values: CDR1 SGHNT, CDR2 YYREEE (reference sequence). The CDR3 is 13 residues long. Trimming left V 8 bases short and J 1 base short, with 9 bases between. CDR3 residues: CASGPMNTGELFF. The CDR3 nucleotides read TGTGCCAGTGGACCAATGAACACCGGGGAGCTGTTTTTT.

This rearrangement joins TRBV29-1 to TRBJ1-4, with 8 positions matching TRBD1. The CDR3 loop spans 16 amino acids. Trimming cost V 4 bases and J 7 bases; bases outside gene matches: 14. From germline, CDR1 is SQVTM and CDR2 ANQGSEA. As DNA, the CDR3 is TGCAGCGTTGCCTTGCCAGGGGGCCCGGGGGGTGAAAAACTGTTTTTT. Translating gives CSVALPGGPGGEKLFF.

This clone was detected a few times. V and J are TRBV2 and TRBJ1-4; possible D gene TRBD1, 6 bases. CDR1 and CDR2 from the germline V gene are SNHLY and FYNNEI. V shed 5 bases and J shed 1 base, with 8 bases lying between them. CDR3 length equals 14 residues. The CDR3 DNA reads TGTGCCAGCAGTTACAGGGAAACTAATGAAAAACTGTTTTTT. Protein sequence: CASSYRETNEKLFF.

This rearrangement joins TRBV7-9 to TRBJ1-4, with D possibly being TRBD1 (6 bases). Looked up from germline, CDR1 is SEHNR and CDR2 is FQNEAQ (reference sequence). V was pared by 0 bases and J by 7 bases, with 12 bases between. The CDR3 covers 15 residues. CDR3 amino acids: CASSLAGGPVEKLFF. CDR3 DNA sequence: TGTGCCAGCAGCTTAGCTGGGGGGCCGGTTGAAAAACTGTTTTTT.

A note on this clone: In the same sample, other DNA sequences code for this CDR3. The chain joins TRBV19 to TRBJ2-1, with D perhaps TRBD1 or TRBD2 (5 bases each). Trimming removed 3 bases from V and 10 bases from J, with 7 bases in between. This CDR3 region has 11 residues. Germline values: CDR1 LNHDA, CDR2 SQIVND (reference sequence). CDR3 bases: TGTGCCAGTAGTATCGGGACGGAGCAGTTCTTC. Translation gives CASSIGTEQFF.

V is TRBV4-1 and J is TRBJ1-5; D perhaps matches TRBD1 (6 bases). Germline V gene data show CDR1 as MGHRA and CDR2 as YSYEKL. Between the trimmed V and J ends, which lost 1 base and 1 base, there was a span of 14 bases. The CDR3 runs 17 residues. In nucleotides, the CDR3 is TGCGCCAGCAGCCAAGCAGTTTGGGGGCAAAGCAATCAGCCCCAGCATTTT. This codes for CASSQAVWGQSNQPQHF.

The chain joins TRBV24-1 to TRBJ2-1; the D gene is possibly TRBD2 (6 bases). This CDR3 spans 16 amino acids. V was clipped by 5 bases and J by 4 bases, with 17 bases between them. Germline V gene data show CDR1 as KGHDR and CDR2 as SFDVKD. DNA for the CDR3: TGTGCCACCAGTGGCTCTCAGGAGCGGGCTTACAATGAGCAGTTCTTC. It translates to CATSGSQERAYNEQFF.

The chain links TRBV5-1 to TRBJ2-2; 8 nucleotides match TRBD2. Germline values: CDR1 SGHRS, CDR2 YFSETQ. The CDR3 length is 13 residues. J was trimmed by 5 bases and V by 7 bases; bases with no gene match: 4. CDR3 in DNA: TGCGCCAGCTTTGCGGGGGGAACCGGGGAGCTGTTTTTT. It encodes CASFAGGTGELFF.

V is TRBV5-5 and J is TRBJ2-2; D perhaps matches TRBD1 (6 bases). V gave up 4 bases and J gave up 7 bases, with 14 bases separating them. Germline V CDR1 and CDR2: SGHKS, YYEKEE (reference sequence). The CDR3 has 14 amino acids. In DNA, the CDR3 is TGTGCCAGCAGCGGGACACTGGACCTCGGGGAGCTGTTTTTT. Translation: CASSGTLDLGELFF.

DNA for the CDR3: TGTGCCAGCAGCCATTACTACGAGCAGTACTTC. It translates to CASSHYYEQYF. The V call is TRBV28, the J call TRBJ2-7, with D hard to call. Germline CDR1 and CDR2: MDHEN and SYDVKM. The CDR3 consists of 11 residues. Trimming stripped 6 bases from V and 3 bases from J, with 6 bases between.

J is TRBJ2-7 and V is TRBV28, with a possible D match to TRBD1 (6 bases). The germline CDR1 and CDR2 sequences are MDHEN and SYDVKM. The germline V and J ends were trimmed by 6 bases and 1 base, with 16 bases remaining between them. There are 15 residues in the CDR3. The CDR3 bases are TGTGCCAGCAGCCAAACAGGGAGACCTTCCTACGAGCAGTACTTC. Its translation: CASSQTGRPSYEQYF.

The chain is built from TRBV4-3 and TRBJ2-7, with D possibly matching TRBD1 (6 bases). The CDR3 is 15 amino acids. The germline CDR1 and CDR2 sequences are LGHNA and YSLEER. V was shortened by 0 bases and J by 0 bases, with 9 bases between the two germline ends. The CDR3 DNA reads TGCGCCAGCAGCCAAGATGGCAGGGGCTCCTACGAGCAGTACTTC. This translates into CASSQDGRGSYEQYF.

The V call is TRBV20-1, the J call TRBJ1-4; 8 nucleotides match TRBD1. The CDR3 has 14 residues. J was trimmed by 4 bases and V by 3 bases; bases with no gene match: 4. CDR1 is DFQATT, CDR2 SNEGSKA, per germline (reference sequence). DNA of the CDR3: TGCAGTGCTAGTTCGGGACAGGTTAATGAAAAACTGTTTTTT. Its translation: CSASSGQVNEKLFF.